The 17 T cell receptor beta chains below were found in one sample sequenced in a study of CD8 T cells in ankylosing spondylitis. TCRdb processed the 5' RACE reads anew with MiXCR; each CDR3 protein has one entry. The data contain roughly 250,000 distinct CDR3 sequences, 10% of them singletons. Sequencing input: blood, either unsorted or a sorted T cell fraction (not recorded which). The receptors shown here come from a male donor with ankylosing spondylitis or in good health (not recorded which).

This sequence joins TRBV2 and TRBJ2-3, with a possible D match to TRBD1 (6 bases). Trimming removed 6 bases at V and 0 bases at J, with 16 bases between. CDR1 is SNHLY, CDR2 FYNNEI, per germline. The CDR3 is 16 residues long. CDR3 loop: CASRLARGSSTDTQYF. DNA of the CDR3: TGTGCCAGCAGGCTAGCCAGGGGATCTAGCACAGATACGCAGTATTTT.

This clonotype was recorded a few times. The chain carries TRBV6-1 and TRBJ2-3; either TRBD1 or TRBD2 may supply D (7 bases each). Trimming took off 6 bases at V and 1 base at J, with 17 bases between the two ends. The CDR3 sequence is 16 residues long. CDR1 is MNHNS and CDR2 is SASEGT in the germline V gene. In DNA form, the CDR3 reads TGTGCCAGCAGCCGCCAGGGGGGGCTCGGCACAGATACGCAGTATTTT. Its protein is CASSRQGGLGTDTQYF.

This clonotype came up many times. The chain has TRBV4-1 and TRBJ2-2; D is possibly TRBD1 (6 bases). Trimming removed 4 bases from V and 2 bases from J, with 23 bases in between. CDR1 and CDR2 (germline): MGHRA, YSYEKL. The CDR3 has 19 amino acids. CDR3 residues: CASSLLKFGRTDNTGELFF. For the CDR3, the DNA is TGCGCCAGCAGCCTCCTAAAATTTGGCCGGACAGACAACACCGGGGAGCTGTTTTTT.

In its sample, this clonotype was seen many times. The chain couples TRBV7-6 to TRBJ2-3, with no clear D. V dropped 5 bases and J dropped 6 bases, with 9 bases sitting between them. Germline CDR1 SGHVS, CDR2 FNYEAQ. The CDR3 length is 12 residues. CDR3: CASSTDPDTQYF. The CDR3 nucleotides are TGTGCCAGCAGCACTGACCCTGATACGCAGTATTTT. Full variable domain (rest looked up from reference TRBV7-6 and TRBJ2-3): GAGVSQSPRYKVTKRGQDVALRCDPISGHVSLYWYRQALGQGPEFLTYFNYEAQQDKSGLPNDRFSAERPEGSISTLTIQRTEQRDSAMYRCASSTDPDTQYFGPGTRLTVL.

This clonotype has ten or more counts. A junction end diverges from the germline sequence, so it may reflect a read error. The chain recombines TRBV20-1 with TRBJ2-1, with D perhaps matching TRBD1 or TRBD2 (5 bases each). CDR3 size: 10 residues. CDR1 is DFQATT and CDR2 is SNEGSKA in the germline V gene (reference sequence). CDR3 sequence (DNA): TGCAGTGCACGGGACGGCTTCATGTGCTTC. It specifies CSARDGFMCF.

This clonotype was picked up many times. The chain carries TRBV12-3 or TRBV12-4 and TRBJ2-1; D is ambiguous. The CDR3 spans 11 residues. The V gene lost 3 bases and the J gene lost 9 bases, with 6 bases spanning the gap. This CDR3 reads CASSFSAEQFF. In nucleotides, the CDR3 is TGTGCCAGCAGTTTTAGTGCTGAGCAGTTCTTC.

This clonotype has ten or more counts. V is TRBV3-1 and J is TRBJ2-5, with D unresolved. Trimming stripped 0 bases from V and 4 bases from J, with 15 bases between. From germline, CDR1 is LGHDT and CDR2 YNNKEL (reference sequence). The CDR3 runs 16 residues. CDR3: CASSQDPIVSGETQYF. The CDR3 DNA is TGTGCCAGCAGCCAAGATCCAATAGTGTCTGGAGAGACCCAGTACTTC.

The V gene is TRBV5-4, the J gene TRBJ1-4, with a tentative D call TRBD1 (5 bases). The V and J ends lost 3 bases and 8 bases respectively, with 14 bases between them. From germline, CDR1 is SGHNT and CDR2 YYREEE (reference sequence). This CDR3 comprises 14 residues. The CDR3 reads CASSSGLPAEKLFF. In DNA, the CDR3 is TGTGCCAGCAGCTCGGGACTTCCAGCGGAAAAACTGTTTTTT.

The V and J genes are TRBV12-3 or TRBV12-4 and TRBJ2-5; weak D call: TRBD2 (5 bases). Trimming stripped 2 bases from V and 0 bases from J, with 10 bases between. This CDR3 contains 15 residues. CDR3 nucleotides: TGTGCCAGCAGTTTATCGGGGAACCACCAAGAGACCCAGTACTTC. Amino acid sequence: CASSLSGNHQETQYF.

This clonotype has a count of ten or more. The chain's CDR3 is CSARETGGPSYEQYF. The CDR3 nucleotides are TGCAGTGCTAGAGAAACGGGGGGTCCCTCCTACGAGCAGTACTTC. The chain recombines TRBV20-1 with TRBJ2-7, with 7 bases identical to TRBD2. This CDR3 has 15 amino acids. V shed 0 bases, J shed 0 bases, and the junction held 5 bases outside the gene matches. Per germline, CDR1 DFQATT and CDR2 SNEGSKA (reference sequence).

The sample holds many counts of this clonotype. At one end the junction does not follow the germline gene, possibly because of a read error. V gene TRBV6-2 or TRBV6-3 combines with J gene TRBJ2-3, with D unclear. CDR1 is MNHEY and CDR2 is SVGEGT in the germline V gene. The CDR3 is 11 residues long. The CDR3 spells CASSNSDTQYF. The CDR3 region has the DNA TGTGCCAGCAGTAACTCGGATACGCAGTATTTT.

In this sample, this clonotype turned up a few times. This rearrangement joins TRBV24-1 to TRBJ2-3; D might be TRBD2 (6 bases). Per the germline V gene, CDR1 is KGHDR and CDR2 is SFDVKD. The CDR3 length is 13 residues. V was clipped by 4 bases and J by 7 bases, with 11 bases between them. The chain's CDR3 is CATSDTTRNTQYF. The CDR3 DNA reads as TGTGCCACCAGTGACACGACTAGAAATACGCAGTATTTT.

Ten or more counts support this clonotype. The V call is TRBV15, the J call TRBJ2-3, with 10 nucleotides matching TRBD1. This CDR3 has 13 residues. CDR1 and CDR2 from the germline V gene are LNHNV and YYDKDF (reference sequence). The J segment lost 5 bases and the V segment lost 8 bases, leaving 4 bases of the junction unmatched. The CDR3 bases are TGTGCCACCGGGGACAGGGGCGTAGATACGCAGTATTTT. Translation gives CATGDRGVDTQYF.

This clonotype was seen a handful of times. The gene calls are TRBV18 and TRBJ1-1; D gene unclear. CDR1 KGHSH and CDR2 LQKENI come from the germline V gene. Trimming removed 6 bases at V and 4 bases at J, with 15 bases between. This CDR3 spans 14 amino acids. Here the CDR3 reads CASSRSPSATEAFF. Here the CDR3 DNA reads TGTGCCAGCTCTCGCTCCCCCTCGGCCACTGAAGCTTTCTTT.

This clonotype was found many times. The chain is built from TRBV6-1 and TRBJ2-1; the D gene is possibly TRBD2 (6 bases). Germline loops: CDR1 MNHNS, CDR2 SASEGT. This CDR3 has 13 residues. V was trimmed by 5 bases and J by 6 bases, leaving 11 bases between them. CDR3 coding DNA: TGTGCCAGCAGTCTTCCGGGAGTCAATGAGCAGTTCTTC. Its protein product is CASSLPGVNEQFF.

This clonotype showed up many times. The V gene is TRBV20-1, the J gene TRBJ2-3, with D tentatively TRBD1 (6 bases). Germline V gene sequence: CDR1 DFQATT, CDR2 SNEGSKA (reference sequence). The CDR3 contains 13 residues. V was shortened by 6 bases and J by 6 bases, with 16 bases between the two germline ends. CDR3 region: CSAEQGREDTQYF. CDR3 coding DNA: TGCAGTGCCGAACAGGGTCGCGAGGATACGCAGTATTTT.

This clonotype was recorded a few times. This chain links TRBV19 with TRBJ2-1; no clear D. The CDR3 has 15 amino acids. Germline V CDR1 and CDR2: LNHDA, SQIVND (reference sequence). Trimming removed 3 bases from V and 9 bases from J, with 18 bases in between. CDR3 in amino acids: CASSILETPGPEQFF. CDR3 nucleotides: TGTGCCAGTAGTATTCTGGAAACCCCGGGTCCTGAGCAGTTCTTC.